This T cell receptor (beta chain) was sequenced for a study of blood T cells in healthy people across ages. Study in general: About one barcoded beta molecule was captured per two T cells (by template switching).

In the case of this clonotype: The antigen remains unidentified.

V was pared by 0 bases and J by 4 bases, with 6 bases of the junction left unmatched. The CDR3 spans 16 residues. Germline V gene data show CDR1 as SGHRS and CDR2 as YFSETQ. Findings of the study overall: Aged donors had fewer naive CD4+ cells and lower diversity than long-lived donors. Across the age range, TCR beta diversity per million T cells fell in a roughly linear way.

The use of a sample-barcoded 5' primer and a J-beta primer mix characterized a second PCR of roughly 6 to 12 cycles. Each cDNA molecule received a tag from a template-switch adaptor that had 12 random nucleotides. TCRdb itself ran the 5' RACE reads through MiXCR, one entry per CDR3 protein. The sample consists of roughly 800,000 distinct CDR3 sequences, 58% of them appearing once. The rearrangement uses TRBV5-1 and TRBJ2-3; 9 nucleotides line up with TRBD2. Material for sequencing was blood. This receptor was taken from a man aged 30-40 years in good health. The CDR3 sequence: CASSLAARGGADTQYF. The CDR3 bases are TGCGCCAGCAGCTTGGCCGCGCGGGGGGGTGCAGATACGCAGTATTTT.